These T cell receptor beta chains were read from a single sample in a study of human T cells and chemical hapten exposure. One entry per CDR3 protein, called by TCRdb with MiXCR from the 5' RACE reads. The table includes over 95,000 distinct CDR3 sequences, around 20% detected once. All receptors come from a human donor in good health. CDR3s include the opening cysteine and the closing phenylalanine or tryptophan. D genes are given only for firm matches. Where a row states a size, it is once, few, many or the class of an expanded clone; other rows omit it.

clone_size j_call v_call d_call cdr3_nt cdr3_aa
- TRBJ2-6 TRBV6-5 TRBD1 TGTGCCAGCAGTTACTACGTCCCGGGACAGGGCTCTGGGGCCAACGTCCTGACTTTC CASSYYVPGQGSGANVLTF
- TRBJ2-1 TRBV10-2 TRBD2 TGCGCCAGCAGATCGGCGGGAGGCCGAGGCTACAATGAGCAGTTCTTC CASRSAGGRGYNEQFF
- TRBJ2-3 TRBV18 TRBD1 TGTGCCAGCTCACGGACAGGGGGAGCAGATACGCAGTATTTT CASSRTGGADTQYF
few TRBJ2-7 TRBV28 TRBD2 TGTGCCAGCAGTTCCTCCCTTACTAGCGGGACCTACGAGCAGTACTTC CASSSSLTSGTYEQYF
few TRBJ2-7 TRBV29-1 - TGCAGCGCTACAAAAAGCTACGAGCAGTACTTC CSATKSYEQYF
few TRBJ2-1 TRBV7-2 - TGTGCCAGCAGCTTAATGGCACCGACGACCTACAATGAGCAGTTCTTC CASSLMAPTTYNEQFF
few TRBJ1-1 TRBV7-2 - TGTGCCAGCAGCTCTCAGGGCACTGAAGCTTTCTTT CASSSQGTEAFF
- TRBJ2-5 TRBV28 TRBD2 TGTGCCAGCAAAGGTCCGGGGGGTCTAGAGACCCAGTACTTC CASKGPGGLETQYF
- TRBJ2-7 TRBV20-1 TRBD2 TGCAGTGCTAGGACTAGCGTAACCTACGAGCAGTACTTC CSARTSVTYEQYF
few TRBJ1-1 TRBV5-6 - TGTGCCAGCAGCAGGTTTGGAACGAACACTGAAGCTTTCTTT CASSRFGTNTEAFF
- TRBJ1-5 TRBV3-1 - TGTGCCAGCAGCCAAGAATTTAGCAATCAGCCCCAGCATTTT CASSQEFSNQPQHF
few TRBJ2-5 TRBV25-1 TRBD1 TGTGCCAGCAGTATATTAGACAGGGAAGAGACCCAGTACTTC CASSILDREETQYF
few TRBJ2-1 TRBV28 - TGTGCCAGCAGTTTAGATAGAGCCGACAATGAGCAGTTCTTC CASSLDRADNEQFF
few TRBJ1-2 TRBV28 - TGTGCCAGCAGTTTCTCTCCTGCGACACAACCTAAAACTGGCTACACCTTC CASSFSPATQPKTGYTF
few TRBJ2-2 TRBV6-5 - TGTGCCAGCAGTTACGACACGAACACCGGGGAGCTGTTTTTT CASSYDTNTGELFF
few TRBJ2-3 TRBV28 TRBD1 TGTGCCACCTCGACAGGGTTCAGCACAGATACGCAGTATTTT CATSTGFSTDTQYF
few TRBJ2-2 TRBV6-4 - TGTGCCAGCAGTGACTCGACTACCGGGGAGCTGTTTTTT CASSDSTTGELFF
few TRBJ2-7 TRBV18 TRBD1 TGTGCCAGCTCACCCTCTGACAGGGGGCGAGAGCAGTACTTC CASSPSDRGREQYF
few TRBJ2-1 TRBV6-5 - TGTGCCAGCAGTTACTTCGGGAGCTCCTACAATGAGCAGTTCTTC CASSYFGSSYNEQFF
- TRBJ1-1 TRBV12-3/TRBV12-4 TRBD1 TGTGCCAGCAGTTTGTTGGAGGGGGCGACTGAAGCTTTCTTT CASSLLEGATEAFF
once TRBJ1-1 TRBV28 TRBD1 TGTGCCAGCAGTCTAATCTCGACAGGGGCGAACACTGAAGCTTTCTTT CASSLISTGANTEAFF
- TRBJ2-3 TRBV7-3 - TGTGCCAGCAGCTTAACGGAACAAGTAACGCAGTATTTT CASSLTEQVTQYF
- TRBJ2-6 TRBV15 - TGTGCCACCAGCAGAGATAGCAACTCTGGGGCCAACGTCCTGACTTTC CATSRDSNSGANVLTF
- TRBJ2-1 TRBV7-9 - TGTGCCAGCAGTCCCGACTACAATGAGCAGTTCTTC CASSPDYNEQFF
once TRBJ2-5 TRBV11-2 - TGTGCCACCCTAGGGGACCTTAAGACCCAGTACTTC CATLGDLKTQYF
few TRBJ2-3 TRBV11-1 TRBD2 TGTGCCAGCAGCTTACGGTCGACTAGCGGCCCTGATACGCAGTATTTT CASSLRSTSGPDTQYF
- TRBJ2-2 TRBV7-9 TRBD1 TGTGCCAGCAGTCCAGACAGGGACGGGGAGCTGTTTTTT CASSPDRDGELFF